This T cell receptor beta chain was obtained from a study of blood T cell repertoires in COVID-19. TCRdb's table, derived via immunoSEQ multiplex PCR, lists solely in-frame clones and lacks some. This sample has about 52,000 clones, with about 90% found just once. Sequencing was carried out using peripheral blood. The receptor comes from a human donor in a cohort sampled during active COVID-19.

The CDR3, as DNA: TGTGCCAGCAGCCAAGATATGGGACAGGGTTACGAGCAGTACTTC. As protein: CASSQDMGQGYEQYF. This chain links TRBV4-2 with TRBJ2-7; 9 bases match TRBD1. The germline gives CDR1 LGHNA, CDR2 YNFKEQ. The CDR3 is 15 amino acids. With V trimmed by 0 bases and J by 4 bases, 4 bases remained unmatched.